These 11 T cell receptor beta chains came from one sample sequenced in a study of T cells in women clearing cervical HPV infection. The protocol was immunoSEQ multiplex PCR, while the TCRdb copy is restricted to in-frame clones and leaves out a portion. This repertoire includes about 41,000 clones. The sample consisted of blood buffy coat. The receptors originated from a woman aged 18 to 75 with a cervical HPV16 infection that either progressed to CIN3+ or cleared (not recorded which).

The CDR3 is CASIRGARAEAFF. CDR3 DNA, as far as it was read: TGTGCCAGCATCCGGGGGGCGAGAGCTGAA. The chain employs TRBV28 and TRBJ1-1; a weak D match, TRBD1 (6 bases). The read terminates 3 residues ahead of where the CDR3 ends, so the germline J gene completes it. V was shortened by 7 bases and J by 6 bases, with 15 bases between the two germline ends. CDR1 is MDHEN, CDR2 SYDVKM, per germline. This CDR3 is 13 amino acids long.

About this clone: The CDR3 end is not reached by the read, which stops 3 residues before it; the germline J gene fills it in. The chain is built from TRBV12-3 or TRBV12-4 and TRBJ2-3; the match to TRBD2 covers 7 bases. This CDR3 has 12 residues. The V segment lost 3 bases and the J segment 6 bases; nucleotides outside the gene matches: 0. CDR3 bases read: TGTGCCAGCAGTTTCGGGGGGGATACG. Amino acid sequence: CASSFGGDT. The full CDR3 reads CASSFGGDTQYF.

Note on this clone: The missing CDR3 end, 3 residues past where the read stops, is filled in from the germline J gene. The chain has TRBV7-2 and TRBJ1-2; 7 bases map to TRBD1. With V trimmed by 5 bases and J by 7 bases, 13 bases remained unmatched. This CDR3 has 15 amino acids. Germline lookup yields CDR1 SGHTA and CDR2 FQGNSA. This CDR3 is CASSPVVRQGSGYTF. Partial CDR3 DNA: TGTGCCAGCAGCCCAGTCGTTAGACAGGGATCTGGC.

On this clone: The missing CDR3 end, 3 residues past where the read stops, is filled in from the germline J gene. The rearrangement links TRBV19 to TRBJ2-3, with 7 bases matching TRBD1. Per germline, CDR1 LNHDA and CDR2 SQIVND (reference sequence). The CDR3 totals 12 residues. J was trimmed by 6 bases and V by 6 bases; bases with no gene match: 3. CDR3 residues: CASREQGDTQYF. The CDR3 DNA, read in part, is TGTGCCAGTAGGGAACAGGGGGATACG.

CDR3 protein: CASKGQGSTGELFF. The CDR3 bases that were read are TGTGCCAGTAAGGGACAGGGGAGTACCGGGGAG. The rearrangement links TRBV19 to TRBJ2-2; 10 bases map to TRBD1. Read data end 3 residues before the CDR3 end; the end is taken from the germline J gene. The junction had 4 bases not matched to a gene; V was cut back by 7 bases and J by 5 bases. Germline V CDR1 and CDR2: LNHDA, SQIVND (reference sequence). There are 14 residues in the CDR3.

To note about this clone: The observed sequence ends 3 residues before the CDR3 terminus, with the missing tail filled in from the germline J gene. The V call is TRBV7-6, the J call TRBJ2-2; no clear D. The CDR3 sequence is 14 residues long. The V end lost 2 bases, the J end lost 1 base, and 5 bases lay between the germline ends. Germline V lookup: CDR1 SGHVS, CDR2 FNYEAQ. The CDR3 sequence: CASSLIMNTGELFF. The CDR3 bases that were read are TGTGCCAGCAGCTTAATCATGAACACCGGGGAG. Full variable domain (rest looked up from reference TRBV7-6 and TRBJ2-2): GAGVSQSPRYKVTKRGQDVALRCDPISGHVSLYWYRQALGQGPEFLTYFNYEAQQDKSGLPNDRFSAERPEGSISTLTIQRTEQRDSAMYRCASSLIMNTGELFFGEGSRLTVL.

As to this clone: Coverage ceases 3 residues before the CDR3 finishes, and the germline J gene fills in the end. V gene TRBV7-2 combines with J gene TRBJ2-4, with unresolved D. Trimming left V 0 bases short and J 0 bases short, with 6 bases between. Germline assignment: CDR1 SGHTA and CDR2 FQGNSA. The CDR3 runs to 15 residues. The sequenced CDR3 bases are TGTGCCAGCAGCTTAGCAATCCTAGCCAAAAACATT. Its protein is CASSLAILAKNI. The full CDR3 reads CASSLAILAKNIQYF.

Note on this clone: The read ends 3 residues early relative to the CDR3; the germline J gene fills the gap. The chain combines TRBV19 with TRBJ2-6; the match to TRBD1 covers 8 bases. The CDR3 is 14 amino acids. The J segment lost 4 bases and the V segment lost 10 bases, leaving 6 bases of the junction unmatched. In germline, CDR1 is LNHDA, CDR2 SQIVND (reference sequence). The covered CDR3 bases are TGTGCCACCAAGGACAGGGAGGGGGCCAACGTC. It encodes CATKDREGANV. In full, the CDR3 reads CATKDREGANVLTF.

A word on this clone: The CDR3 end falls 3 residues outside the read, so it is completed with the germline J gene. This sequence joins TRBV2 and TRBJ2-3; 13 nucleotides agree with TRBD2. Germline CDR1 and CDR2: SNHLY and FYNNEI. J gave up 2 bases and V 8 bases, and 4 bases lay outside the gene matches. The CDR3 covers 15 residues. The sequenced part of the CDR3 DNA is TGTGCCAGCCGAACTAGCGGGGGGGTCACAGATACG. Translated, it gives CASRTSGGVTDT. The CDR3, in full, reads CASRTSGGVTDTQYF.

The sequenced CDR3 bases are TGCGCCAGCAGTGAAAGGGGGCCCTCCTATAATTCACCC. Translated: CASSERGPSYNSP. The whole CDR3 reads CASSERGPSYNSPLHF. This rearrangement joins TRBV10-2 to TRBJ1-6, with 7 bases identical to TRBD1. The read ends 3 residues before the CDR3 terminus; that terminus is restored from the germline J gene. This CDR3 spans 16 amino acids. J lost 0 bases, V lost 3 bases, and 2 bases had no gene match. The germline V gene encodes CDR1 WSHSY and CDR2 SAAADI.

Concerning this clone: The sequenced fragment ends 3 residues before the CDR3 boundary, so the rest is inferred from the germline J gene. The chain carries TRBV7-8 and TRBJ1-6; D is possibly TRBD1 (5 bases). Germline CDR1 SGHVS, CDR2 FQNEAQ. V was cut by 5 bases and J by 10 bases, with 21 bases left in between. This CDR3 has 16 amino acids. CDR3 amino acids: CASSIDRTGTGSPLHF. The sequenced part of the CDR3 DNA is TGTGCCAGCAGCATCGACCGAACAGGAACGGGATCACCC.